This passage covers 2 T cell receptor beta chains from one sample sequenced in a study of blood T cell repertoires in COVID-19. Method: immunoSEQ multiplex PCR; TCRdb's copy keeps in-frame clones and lacks some. This table holds over 200,000 clones, 70% to 90% found once. Source material: peripheral blood. The receptors derive from a woman aged 18-29 years who had recovered from COVID-19.

This rearrangement joins TRBV9 to TRBJ2-7; TRBD1 matches at 7 bases. The ends lost 6 bases at V and 4 bases at J; junction bases unmatched: 4. The length of the CDR3 is 12 residues. Germline V gene data show CDR1 as SGDLS and CDR2 as YYNGEE. The CDR3 spells CASNRGGYEQYF. The CDR3 region has the DNA TGTGCCAGCAACAGGGGCGGGTACGAGCAGTACTTC.

V gene TRBV29-1 combines with J gene TRBJ2-7; 8 bases are shared with TRBD1. CDR1 and CDR2 (germline): SQVTM, ANQGSEA. V lost 7 bases and J lost 6; bases outside the gene matches: 11. CDR3 length: 13 amino acids. For the CDR3, the DNA is TGCAGCGCTCAACCGGGACAGGCTGGCGAGCAGTACTTC. It yields the protein CSAQPGQAGEQYF.